This T cell receptor (beta chain) was retrieved from a study of cytomegalovirus exposure and HLA in healthy donors. Germline-derived CDR1 and CDR2 are ENHRY and SYGVKD. This CDR3 is built from 15 residues. V gave up 4 bases and J gave up 2 bases; unmatched junction bases: 8. The primer mix had 60 Vbeta and 13 Jbeta primers. The table came from immunoSEQ multiplex PCR; TCRdb's copy has only in-frame clones and leaves some out. The sample gives 190,000 or so clones, around 83% of which show up once; around 1.6% is in the top ten. The chain joins TRBV10-3 to TRBJ2-7; 7 bases are a match to TRBD1. Sequencing used PBMCs. This receptor was obtained from a man aged 45-65 years in good health and CMV-seronegative. Here the CDR3 reads CAISGSGTVTYEQYF. Here the CDR3 DNA reads TGTGCCATCAGTGGGTCCGGGACAGTTACCTACGAGCAGTACTTC.